This T cell receptor beta chain stems from a study of blood T cell repertoires in COVID-19. Study-wide context: Researchers got acute and convalescent COVID-19 samples from the United States, Italy and Spain.

This clone was seen a single time. The V gene end was trimmed by 0 bases and the J gene end by 9 bases; junction bases not matched to a gene: 6. Germline loops: CDR1 KGHSH, CDR2 LQKENI. This CDR3 has 15 amino acids. In the source study's methods: Estimates of nucleated cell counts were drawn from the amplification of reference gene primers. Using immunoSEQ multiplex PCR, the repertoire was profiled, and TCRdb retains in-frame clones only, with some absent. For V, J and clone size, that table is used; D and trimming come from the DNA. Of 400,000 or so clones in the sample, about 89% are singletons; the top ten hold about 1.9%.

This clonotype originated in a man between 35 and 55 years old in a cohort exposed to, infected with or recovered from COVID-19 (not recorded which). The chain links TRBV18 to TRBJ2-1; 9 bases are a match to TRBD1. Sequenced input: PBMCs or T cells enriched from blood (not recorded which). DNA for the CDR3: TGTGCCAGCTCACCACCGGGACAGGGATGGGCTGAGCAGTTCTTC. Residues: CASSPPGQGWAEQFF.